The sequence of this TCR beta chain was determined in a study of OX40 agonist ivuxolimab in advanced cancers. On the study more broadly: The patients received ivuxolimab by intravenous route every 2 weeks at 0.01 to 10 mg/kg.

The table came from immunoSEQ multiplex PCR; TCRdb's copy has only in-frame clones and leaves some out. The table lists 6,000 to 7,000 clones, approximately 80% of them singletons, with about 19% in the top ten. The CDR3 loop spans 12 amino acids. In germline, CDR1 is SGHTS, CDR2 YDEGEE. The V end was cut by 0 bases, the J end by 5 bases, with 3 bases between. This clonotype was obtained from an adult with an advanced solid tumor such as melanoma, head and neck, liver or kidney cancer. This chain joins TRBV5-8 and TRBJ2-1; D gene unclear. Sequencing was performed on CD4+ or CD8+ T cells sorted from blood, taken in a trial of the OX40 agonist ivuxolimab. This chain's CDR3 is CASSLGDNEQFF. DNA of the CDR3: TGTGCCAGCAGCTTGGGGGACAATGAGCAGTTCTTC.